The rows below give T cell receptor beta chains drawn from one sample of a study of PD-1 blockade in classical Hodgkin lymphoma. This table comes from immunoSEQ multiplex PCR, and its TCRdb copy is limited to in-frame clones, with some not included. The table shows tens of thousands of clones, with about nine tenths occurring only once. Source: peripheral blood mononuclear cells (PBMCs), taken at baseline. The receptor source for this set is a human donor with classical Hodgkin lymphoma. Both conserved end residues are part of each CDR3. The order of the fields is J gene, V gene, D gene, clone size, CDR3 DNA, CDR3 protein. A D gene is named only where the DNA matches it firmly. Clone size is not always given. Where it is, it says once, few, many or a class for expanded clones.

TRBJ2-7	TRBV5-1	NA	few	TGCGCCAGCAGCTTGGCCCCCGGCAGAGGCTACGAGCAGTACTTC	CASSLAPGRGYEQYF
TRBJ1-4	TRBV28	NA	NA	TGTGCCACTCACAGGGCTGACGGAAAACTGTTTTTT	CATHRADGKLFF
TRBJ2-3	TRBV4-2	TRBD2	NA	TGTGCCAGCAGCCAGGCGCCGCGGACTAGCGGGAGATGGGATACGCAGTATTTT	CASSQAPRTSGRWDTQYF
TRBJ2-2	TRBV7-8	NA	NA	TGTGCCATCCTCTCCCCCGGCGGAAGGAACACCGGGGAGCTGTTTTTT	CAILSPGGRNTGELFF
TRBJ2-7	TRBV7-2	NA	NA	TGTGCCAGCAGCTTAAAGTACGAGCAGTACTTC	CASSLKYEQYF
TRBJ2-3	TRBV12-2	NA	NA	TGTGCAAGTCGCTTAGGCGTAGCGGGACATTTCCCAGATACGCAGTATTTT	CASRLGVAGHFPDTQYF
TRBJ1-2	TRBV19	NA	once	TGTGCCAGTAGTATCGCGGGGGTCGGCTACACCTTC	CASSIAGVGYTF
TRBJ2-7	TRBV9	TRBD2	NA	TGTGCCAGCAGCGGGACTAGCGGGATCCACGAGCAGTACTTC	CASSGTSGIHEQYF
TRBJ1-1	TRBV7-9	NA	NA	TGTGCCAGCAGCTTAGGGTCCGGGGTAAGGACTGAAGCTTTCTTT	CASSLGSGVRTEAFF
TRBJ1-5	TRBV25-1	TRBD1	NA	TGTGCCAGCACTCCCACAGGGGACCATAGCAATCAGCCCCAGCATTTT	CASTPTGDHSNQPQHF
TRBJ2-5	TRBV18	NA	NA	TGTGCCAGCTCACCAGTTCCCTCAAACCTAGCGCTCCAAGAGACCCAGTACTTC	CASSPVPSNLALQETQYF
TRBJ2-1	TRBV4-3	TRBD2	NA	TGCGCCAGCAGCCAGTTCCTAGCGGGGGCCTACAATGAGCAGTTCTTC	CASSQFLAGAYNEQFF
TRBJ2-7	TRBV7-6	NA	NA	TGTGCCAGCAGCTCCGACAGTGAAAGCTCCTACGAGCAGTACTTC	CASSSDSESSYEQYF
TRBJ2-3	TRBV6-6	NA	NA	TGTGCCAGCAGTTACCCTCAGGGTCCTAGCACAGATACGCAGTATTTT	CASSYPQGPSTDTQYF
TRBJ2-7	TRBV7-9	NA	few	TGTGCCAGCAGCTCCCCCAGGGGAGAAGAGCAGTACTTC	CASSSPRGEEQYF
TRBJ2-3	TRBV7-9	NA	NA	TGTGCCAGCAGCTTAGCCGCCGGGCCAGATACGCAGTATTTT	CASSLAAGPDTQYF
TRBJ2-3	TRBV19	TRBD2	NA	TGTGCCAGTACCATGACTAGCGGAAGGCCAGATACGCAGTATTTT	CASTMTSGRPDTQYF
TRBJ2-3	TRBV5-4	TRBD2	NA	TGTGCCAGCAGCCCCAGAGGTAGCGGGGCCACAGATACGCAGTATTTT	CASSPRGSGATDTQYF
TRBJ1-1	TRBV4-2	NA	NA	TGTGCCAGCAGCCAAGAAATATTTGAAGAGACTTTCTTT	CASSQEIFEETFF